A selection of T cell receptor beta chains follows, all from one sample in a study of cytomegalovirus exposure and HLA in healthy donors. The repertoire was sequenced with immunoSEQ multiplex PCR; TCRdb's copy has only in-frame clones and lacks some. The sample consists of 95,000 to 150,000 clones, over 50% of them appearing once. Sequenced material: PBMCs. These receptors originate from a woman aged 40 to 55 in good health and CMV-seropositive. The CDR3 runs from the conserved cysteine through the conserved F or W. Each record gives: CDR3 protein, CDR3 DNA, V gene, D gene, clone size, J gene. A D gene is named only where the DNA matches it firmly. Rows give clone size only sometimes, using once, few, many, or a class for an expanded clone.

cdr3_aa: CASSSSPPDSWGGQYF
cdr3_nt: TGTGCCAGCAGCTCCTCCCCACCTGACAGCTGGGGGGGGCAGTACTTC
v_call: TRBV5-4
d_call: TRBD2
clone_size: .
j_call: TRBJ2-7

cdr3_aa: CASSHGTSGGDIQYF
cdr3_nt: TGCGCCAGCAGCCACGGGACTAGCGGGGGGGACATTCAGTACTTC
v_call: TRBV5-1
d_call: TRBD2
clone_size: .
j_call: TRBJ2-4

cdr3_aa: CASSQGVSSYNEQFF
cdr3_nt: TGTGCCAGCAGCCAGGGGGTTAGCTCCTACAATGAGCAGTTCTTC
v_call: TRBV5-6
d_call: TRBD1
clone_size: .
j_call: TRBJ2-1

cdr3_aa: CASSLVAGAAQETQYF
cdr3_nt: TGTGCCAGCAGCTTGGTAGCGGGAGCGGCCCAAGAGACCCAGTACTTC
v_call: TRBV5-6
d_call: TRBD2
clone_size: .
j_call: TRBJ2-5

cdr3_aa: CASKPGYDNQPQHF
cdr3_nt: TGTGCCAGCAAACCGGGGTACGATAATCAGCCCCAGCATTTT
v_call: TRBV2
d_call: .
clone_size: .
j_call: TRBJ1-5

cdr3_aa: CASSLAGLAGVETQYF
cdr3_nt: TGCGCCAGCAGCTTGGCGGGACTAGCGGGGGTAGAGACCCAGTACTTC
v_call: TRBV5-1
d_call: TRBD2
clone_size: .
j_call: TRBJ2-5

cdr3_aa: CASRGGTSLPYEQYF
cdr3_nt: TGTGCCAGCAGAGGGGGCACCTCTCTCCCCTACGAGCAGTACTTC
v_call: TRBV6-5
d_call: TRBD1
clone_size: .
j_call: TRBJ2-7

cdr3_aa: CASSHGQGDTEAFF
cdr3_nt: TGCGCCAGCAGCCACGGGCAGGGGGACACTGAAGCTTTCTTT
v_call: TRBV5-1
d_call: TRBD1
clone_size: few
j_call: TRBJ1-1

cdr3_aa: CATSRDWAGASYEQYF
cdr3_nt: TGTGCCACCAGCAGAGATTGGGCGGGAGCGTCCTACGAGCAGTACTTC
v_call: TRBV15
d_call: TRBD2
clone_size: once
j_call: TRBJ2-7

cdr3_aa: CASSFSRDRGRNTEAFF
cdr3_nt: TGCGCCAGCAGCTTCAGCAGGGACAGGGGCCGGAACACTGAAGCTTTCTTT
v_call: TRBV5-1
d_call: TRBD1
clone_size: .
j_call: TRBJ1-1

cdr3_aa: CSSSETSHEQFF
cdr3_nt: TGTTCCAGCAGCGAGACTAGTCATGAGCAGTTCTTC
v_call: TRBV7-9
d_call: .
clone_size: .
j_call: TRBJ2-1

cdr3_aa: CASSESGSPTDTQYF
cdr3_nt: TGTGCCAGCAGCGAGAGCGGGAGCCCCACAGATACGCAGTATTTT
v_call: TRBV28
d_call: TRBD2
clone_size: .
j_call: TRBJ2-3

cdr3_aa: CASSYSVNTGELFF
cdr3_nt: TGTGCCAGCAGTTACAGTGTGAACACCGGGGAGCTGTTTTTT
v_call: TRBV2
d_call: .
clone_size: .
j_call: TRBJ2-2

cdr3_aa: CASSEGQLNTEAFF
cdr3_nt: TGTGCCAGCAGTGAGGGACAGCTGAACACTGAAGCTTTCTTT
v_call: TRBV6-1
d_call: TRBD1
clone_size: .
j_call: TRBJ1-1

cdr3_aa: CASSFFSGRKNEQYF
cdr3_nt: TGTGCCAGCAGCTTCTTTAGCGGGAGGAAAAACGAGCAGTACTTC
v_call: TRBV11-2
d_call: TRBD2
clone_size: .
j_call: TRBJ2-7

cdr3_aa: CASSQDFGASSYNEQFF
cdr3_nt: TGCGCCAGCAGCCAAGATTTTGGGGCGAGCTCCTACAATGAGCAGTTCTTC
v_call: TRBV4-1
d_call: .
clone_size: once
j_call: TRBJ2-1

cdr3_aa: CASSPPVMNTEAFF
cdr3_nt: TGTGCCAGCAGTCCTCCGGTAATGAACACTGAAGCTTTCTTT
v_call: TRBV28
d_call: .
clone_size: few
j_call: TRBJ1-1

cdr3_aa: CASSDPSPSGSFYEQYF
cdr3_nt: TGCGCCAGCAGTGACCCCTCTCCTAGCGGGAGTTTTTACGAGCAGTACTTC
v_call: TRBV10-1
d_call: TRBD2
clone_size: .
j_call: TRBJ2-7

cdr3_aa: CASSLTTNQPQHF
cdr3_nt: TGTGCCAGCAGTTTGACGACTAATCAGCCCCAGCATTTT
v_call: TRBV6-5
d_call: .
clone_size: .
j_call: TRBJ1-5

cdr3_aa: CASSVGLHPGELFF
cdr3_nt: TGTGCCAGCAGCGTAGGACTACACCCCGGGGAGCTGTTTTTT
v_call: TRBV9
d_call: .
clone_size: .
j_call: TRBJ2-2

cdr3_aa: CASMTLTGLAPSYNEQFF
cdr3_nt: TGCGCCAGCATGACCTTGACCGGACTAGCGCCTTCCTACAATGAGCAGTTCTTC
v_call: TRBV10-2
d_call: TRBD2
clone_size: .
j_call: TRBJ2-1

cdr3_aa: CASSFERGTSNEQFF
cdr3_nt: TGCGCCAGCAGCTTCGAGCGCGGTACGTCGAATGAGCAGTTCTTC
v_call: TRBV5-1
d_call: .
clone_size: .
j_call: TRBJ2-1

cdr3_aa: CASSLASGYNEQFF
cdr3_nt: TGTGCCAGCAGCTTAGCGAGCGGCTACAATGAGCAGTTCTTC
v_call: TRBV7-9
d_call: .
clone_size: .
j_call: TRBJ2-1

cdr3_aa: CASSKTGTSSYNEQFF
cdr3_nt: TGTGCCAGCAGTAAGACCGGGACTTCTTCCTACAATGAGCAGTTCTTC
v_call: TRBV28
d_call: .
clone_size: .
j_call: TRBJ2-1

cdr3_aa: CASSASDRGRETQYF
cdr3_nt: TGCGCCAGCAGCGCCTCGGACAGGGGTAGGGAGACCCAGTACTTC
v_call: TRBV5-1
d_call: TRBD1
clone_size: few
j_call: TRBJ2-5

cdr3_aa: CASSQSSGSNQPQHF
cdr3_nt: TGTGCCAGCAGCCAATCCTCAGGTAGCAATCAGCCCCAGCATTTT
v_call: TRBV16
d_call: .
clone_size: .
j_call: TRBJ1-5

cdr3_aa: CSSSSTGGATNEKLFF
cdr3_nt: TGTTCCAGCAGCTCCACGGGGGGGGCGACTAATGAAAAACTGTTTTTT
v_call: TRBV7-9
d_call: .
clone_size: .
j_call: TRBJ1-4

cdr3_aa: CASSPGTGGEETQYF
cdr3_nt: TGTGCCAGCTCACCCGGTACAGGGGGCGAGGAGACCCAGTACTTC
v_call: TRBV18
d_call: TRBD1
clone_size: .
j_call: TRBJ2-5

cdr3_aa: CASSLQPDRGRHEQFF
cdr3_nt: TGTGCCAGCAGCTTACAACCGGACAGGGGGCGGCATGAGCAGTTCTTC
v_call: TRBV7-9
d_call: TRBD1
clone_size: .
j_call: TRBJ2-1

cdr3_aa: CASSAGLSYTDTQYF
cdr3_nt: TGCGCCAGCAGCGCGGGACTTTCTTACACAGATACGCAGTATTTT
v_call: TRBV5-1
d_call: .
clone_size: .
j_call: TRBJ2-3

cdr3_aa: CASSGFPGERGYTF
cdr3_nt: TGTGCCAGCAGTGGATTCCCGGGGGAGAGGGGCTACACCTTC
v_call: TRBV6-6
d_call: .
clone_size: .
j_call: TRBJ1-2

cdr3_aa: CASSLADRVTGELFF
cdr3_nt: TGTGCCAGCAGCTTAGCGGACAGGGTAACGGGGGAGCTGTTTTTT
v_call: TRBV11-3
d_call: TRBD1
clone_size: .
j_call: TRBJ2-2